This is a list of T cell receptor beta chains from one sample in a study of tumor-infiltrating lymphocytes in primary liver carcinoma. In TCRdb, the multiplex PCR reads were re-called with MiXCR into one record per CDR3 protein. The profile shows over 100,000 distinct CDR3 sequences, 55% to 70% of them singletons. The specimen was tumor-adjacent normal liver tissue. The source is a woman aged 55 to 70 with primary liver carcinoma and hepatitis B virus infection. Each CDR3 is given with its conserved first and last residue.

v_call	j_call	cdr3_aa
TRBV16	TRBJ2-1	CASGQLSPPGLDRGLNNEQFF
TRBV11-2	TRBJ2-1	CASSFGRGSYNEEFF
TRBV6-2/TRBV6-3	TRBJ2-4	CTTQGILAKNIQYF
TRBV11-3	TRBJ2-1	CACNSRGARTMGNEQSF
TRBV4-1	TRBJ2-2	CASSLSTTPRGELFF
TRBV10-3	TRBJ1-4	CPISDAGSTNENLFF
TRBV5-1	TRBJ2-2	CASSLTVNTGELFF
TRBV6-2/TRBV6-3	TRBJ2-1	CASSYATSGDYNVQFF
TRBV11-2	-	CAGSPNLGDTQHF
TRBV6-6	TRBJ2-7	CASSYWGGLEYEQYF
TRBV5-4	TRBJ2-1	CASSLRGQGTPYDEQFF
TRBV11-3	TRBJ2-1	CASGSRGTRTMGYEQFF
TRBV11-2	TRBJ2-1	CTSSLERSLLNEQFF
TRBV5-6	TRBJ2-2	CASSTPQADYTGELFF
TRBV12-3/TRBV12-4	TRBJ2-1	CASNLTMGYNEQFF
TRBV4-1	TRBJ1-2	CASSQENMGYGYTF
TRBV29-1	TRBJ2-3	CSVPRQGALSDTQYF